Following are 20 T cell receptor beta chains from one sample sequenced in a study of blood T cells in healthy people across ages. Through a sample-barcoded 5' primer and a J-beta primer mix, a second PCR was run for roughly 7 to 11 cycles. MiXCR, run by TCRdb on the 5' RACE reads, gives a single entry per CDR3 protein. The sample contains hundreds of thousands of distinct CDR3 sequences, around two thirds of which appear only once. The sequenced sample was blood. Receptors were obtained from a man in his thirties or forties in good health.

In DNA form, the CDR3 reads TGTGCCAGCAGTTTCCCGCAGATGAACACTGAAGCTTTCTTT. Its translation is CASSFPQMNTEAFF. This chain joins TRBV28 and TRBJ1-1; D is undetermined. The CDR3 runs to 14 residues. Germline-derived CDR1 and CDR2 are MDHEN and SYDVKM. With 3 bases removed from V and 0 bases from J, the gap between germline ends came to 8 bases.

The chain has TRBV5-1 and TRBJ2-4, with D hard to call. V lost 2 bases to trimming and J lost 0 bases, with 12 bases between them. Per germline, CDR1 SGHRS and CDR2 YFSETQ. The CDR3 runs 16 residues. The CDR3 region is CASSFRQGQAKNIQYF. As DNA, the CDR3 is TGCGCCAGCAGCTTTAGACAAGGGCAAGCCAAAAACATTCAGTACTTC.

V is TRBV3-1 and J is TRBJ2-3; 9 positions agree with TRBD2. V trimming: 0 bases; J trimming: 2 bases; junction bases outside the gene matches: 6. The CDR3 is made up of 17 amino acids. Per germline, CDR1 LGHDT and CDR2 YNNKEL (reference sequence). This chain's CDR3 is CASSQEDSGGFTDTQYF. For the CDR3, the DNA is TGTGCCAGCAGCCAAGAGGATAGCGGGGGATTCACAGATACGCAGTATTTT.

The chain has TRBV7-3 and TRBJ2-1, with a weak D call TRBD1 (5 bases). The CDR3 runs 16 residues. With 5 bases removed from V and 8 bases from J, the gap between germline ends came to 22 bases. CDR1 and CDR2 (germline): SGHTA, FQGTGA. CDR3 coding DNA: TGTGCCAGCAGCGTGATGGGGCAACCTCAAGGGGATGAGCAGTTCTTC. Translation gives CASSVMGQPQGDEQFF.

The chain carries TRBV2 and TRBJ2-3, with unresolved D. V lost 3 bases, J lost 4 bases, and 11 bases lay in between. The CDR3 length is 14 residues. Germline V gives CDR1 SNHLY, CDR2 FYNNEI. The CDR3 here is CASSEGYAPDTQYF. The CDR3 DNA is TGTGCCAGCAGTGAGGGCTATGCCCCAGATACGCAGTATTTT.

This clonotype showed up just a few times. The chain's CDR3 is CASRLGQGISYEQYF. CDR3 bases: TGTGCCAGCAGGCTCGGACAAGGAATCTCCTACGAGCAGTACTTC. The V and J genes are TRBV2 and TRBJ2-7, with D maybe TRBD1 (5 bases). The CDR3 is 15 residues long. The V gene's germline CDR1 is SNHLY and CDR2 FYNNEI. V shed 6 bases and J shed 0 bases, with 15 bases lying between them.

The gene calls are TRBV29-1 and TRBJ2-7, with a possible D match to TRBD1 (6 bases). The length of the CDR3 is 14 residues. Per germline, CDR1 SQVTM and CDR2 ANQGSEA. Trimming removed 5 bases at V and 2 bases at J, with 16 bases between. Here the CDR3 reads CSVTQGEGTYEQYF. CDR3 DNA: TGCAGCGTTACACAGGGCGAAGGAACCTACGAGCAGTACTTC.

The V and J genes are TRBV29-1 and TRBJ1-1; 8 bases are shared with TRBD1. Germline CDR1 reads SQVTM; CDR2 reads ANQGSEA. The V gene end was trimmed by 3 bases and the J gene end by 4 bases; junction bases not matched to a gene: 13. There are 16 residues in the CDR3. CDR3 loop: CSVDKGMAGGFTEAFF. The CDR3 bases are TGCAGCGTTGATAAGGGGATGGCAGGGGGCTTCACTGAAGCTTTCTTT.

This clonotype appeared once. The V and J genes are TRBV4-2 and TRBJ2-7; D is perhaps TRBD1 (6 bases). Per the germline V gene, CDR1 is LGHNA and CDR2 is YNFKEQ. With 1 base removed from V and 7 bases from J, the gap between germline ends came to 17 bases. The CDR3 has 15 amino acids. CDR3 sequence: CASSQVPLGGREQYF. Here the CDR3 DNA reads TGTGCCAGCAGCCAAGTTCCGCTAGGGGGACGGGAGCAGTACTTC.

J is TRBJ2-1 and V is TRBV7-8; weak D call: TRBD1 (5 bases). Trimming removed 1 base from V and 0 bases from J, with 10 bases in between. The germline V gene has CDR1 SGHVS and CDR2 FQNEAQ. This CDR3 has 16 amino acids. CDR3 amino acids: CASSLDQGISYNEQFF. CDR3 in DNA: TGTGCCAGCAGCTTAGACCAGGGAATCTCCTACAATGAGCAGTTCTTC.

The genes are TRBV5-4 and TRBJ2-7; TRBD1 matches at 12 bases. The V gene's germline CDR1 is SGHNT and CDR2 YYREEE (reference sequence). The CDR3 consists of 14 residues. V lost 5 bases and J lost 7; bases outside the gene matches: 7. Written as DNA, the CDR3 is TGTGCCAGCAGACCGGGACAGGGGGCGAGGGAGCAGTACTTC. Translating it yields CASRPGQGAREQYF.

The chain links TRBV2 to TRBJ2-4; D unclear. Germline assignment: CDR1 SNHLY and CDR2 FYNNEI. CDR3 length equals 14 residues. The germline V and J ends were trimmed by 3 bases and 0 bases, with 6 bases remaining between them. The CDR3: CASSESLAKNIQYF. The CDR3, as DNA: TGTGCCAGCAGTGAGAGCTTAGCCAAAAACATTCAGTACTTC.

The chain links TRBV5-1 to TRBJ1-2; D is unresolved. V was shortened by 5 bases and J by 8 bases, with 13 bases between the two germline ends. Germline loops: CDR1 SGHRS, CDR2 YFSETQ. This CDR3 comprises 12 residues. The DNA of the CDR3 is TGCGCCAGCAGATTAACGGGCCCGGGCTACACCTTC. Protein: CASRLTGPGYTF.

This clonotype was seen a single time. CDR3 DNA sequence: TGTGCCAGCAGTTGTTCGCTTACAGGGACCTATGGCTACACCTTC. As protein: CASSCSLTGTYGYTF. V is TRBV27 and J is TRBJ1-2; maybe TRBD1 (6 bases). This CDR3 has 15 amino acids. Germline V gives CDR1 MNHEY, CDR2 SMNVEV (reference sequence). The ends were cut back, 4 bases at V and 4 bases at J, with 16 bases in the middle.

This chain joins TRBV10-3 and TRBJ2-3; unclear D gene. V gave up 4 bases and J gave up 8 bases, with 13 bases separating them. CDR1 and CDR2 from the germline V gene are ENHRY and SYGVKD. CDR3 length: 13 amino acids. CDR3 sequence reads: CAISVAQGGTQYF. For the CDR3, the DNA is TGTGCCATCAGTGTCGCCCAAGGCGGTACGCAGTATTTT.

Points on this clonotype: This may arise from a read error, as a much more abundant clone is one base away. The CDR3 coding sequence is TGCAGTGCTAGGGGGGGCCCAGATGCGCAGTATTTT. Translation gives CSARGGPDAQYF. The chain uses TRBV20-1 and TRBJ2-3, with D perhaps assigned TRBD1 or TRBD2 (6 bases each). Germline V gene sequence: CDR1 DFQATT, CDR2 SNEGSKA (reference sequence). This CDR3 region has 12 residues.

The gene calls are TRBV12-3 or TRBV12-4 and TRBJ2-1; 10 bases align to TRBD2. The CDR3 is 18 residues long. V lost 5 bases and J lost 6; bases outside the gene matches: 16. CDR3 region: CASSGTPSGGGRSNEQFF. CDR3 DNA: TGTGCCAGCAGTGGTACTCCGAGCGGGGGGGGGCGGTCCAATGAGCAGTTCTTC.

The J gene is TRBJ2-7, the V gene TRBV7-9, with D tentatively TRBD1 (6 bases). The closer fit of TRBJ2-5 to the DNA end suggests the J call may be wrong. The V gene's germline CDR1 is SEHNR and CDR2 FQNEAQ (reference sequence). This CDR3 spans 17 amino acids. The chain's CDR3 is CASSPPHRERSQETQYF. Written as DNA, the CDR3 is TGTGCCAGCAGCCCCCCCCACAGGGAGAGGTCCCAAGAGACCCAGTACTTC.

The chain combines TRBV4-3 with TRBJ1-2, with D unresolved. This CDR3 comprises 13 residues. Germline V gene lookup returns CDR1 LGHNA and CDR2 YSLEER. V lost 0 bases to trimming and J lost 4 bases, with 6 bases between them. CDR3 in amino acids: CASSQEMAYGYTF. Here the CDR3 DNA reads TGCGCCAGCAGCCAAGAGATGGCCTATGGCTACACCTTC.

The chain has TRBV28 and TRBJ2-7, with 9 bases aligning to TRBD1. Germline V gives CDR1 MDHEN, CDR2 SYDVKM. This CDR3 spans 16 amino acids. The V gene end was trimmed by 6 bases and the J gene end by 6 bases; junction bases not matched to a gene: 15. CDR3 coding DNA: TGTGCCAGCAGCACCCCACAGGGGGCGCGGGGTGTCGAGCAGTACTTC. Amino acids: CASSTPQGARGVEQYF.